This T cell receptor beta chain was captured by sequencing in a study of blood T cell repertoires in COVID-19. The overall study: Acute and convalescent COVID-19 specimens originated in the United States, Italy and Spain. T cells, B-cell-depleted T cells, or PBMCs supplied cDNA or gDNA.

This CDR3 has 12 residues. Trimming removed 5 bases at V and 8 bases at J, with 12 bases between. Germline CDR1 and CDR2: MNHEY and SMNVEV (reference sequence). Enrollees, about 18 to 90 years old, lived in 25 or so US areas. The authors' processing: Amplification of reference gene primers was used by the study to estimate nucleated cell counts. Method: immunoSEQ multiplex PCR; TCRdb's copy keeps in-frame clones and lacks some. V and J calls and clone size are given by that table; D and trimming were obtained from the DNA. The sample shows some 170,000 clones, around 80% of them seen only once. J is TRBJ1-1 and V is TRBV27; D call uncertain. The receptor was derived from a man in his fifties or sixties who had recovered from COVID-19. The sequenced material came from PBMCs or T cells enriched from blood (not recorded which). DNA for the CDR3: TGTGCCAGCAGTCCCCGGGTCGGCGAAGCTTTCTTT. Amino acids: CASSPRVGEAFF.